These T cell receptor beta chains were read from a single sample in a study of follicular helper T cells after annual influenza vaccination. The data were produced by immunoSEQ multiplex PCR, yet TCRdb's version contains in-frame clones alone and is incomplete. The sample includes about 6,800 clones, around 80% of them seen just once. The specimen comprised CXCR5- memory CD4+ T cells sorted from blood, sampled 7 days after influenza vaccination. The receptors were gathered from an adult who received the influenza vaccine. CDR3s include the opening cysteine and the closing phenylalanine or tryptophan. D genes are given only for firm matches. The size field is filled for only some rows; it gives once, few, many or a size class.

TRBV5-1	TRBJ2-1	-	-	TGCGCCAGCAGCTTAGACACCGGGACCCATGAGCAGTTCTTC	CASSLDTGTHEQFF
TRBV5-1	TRBJ1-2	few	-	TGCGCCAGCAGCTCCCAGGGAAATGATGGCTACACCTTC	CASSSQGNDGYTF
TRBV2	TRBJ2-2	-	TRBD2	TGTGCCAGCGCTGGGACTAGCGGGGCCACCGGGGAGCTGTTTTTT	CASAGTSGATGELFF
TRBV15	TRBJ1-5	-	TRBD1	TGTGCCACCAGCAGAATAGGACAGGGGGGAGGGCCCCAGCATTTT	CATSRIGQGGGPQHF
TRBV6-5	TRBJ1-6	-	-	TGTGCCAGCAGGGACCTAGGCGGGGCGCGATCACCCCTCCACTTT	CASRDLGGARSPLHF
TRBV6-5	TRBJ2-3	-	-	TGTGCCAGCAAAGACTACACAGATACGCAGTATTTT	CASKDYTDTQYF
TRBV7-6	TRBJ1-6	-	-	TGTGCCAGCAGCCCCTGGGGGGGTCCGGAATCACCCCTCCACTTT	CASSPWGGPESPLHF
TRBV9	TRBJ1-3	-	-	TGTGCCAGCAGCGTAGGACACTTCTCTGGAAACACCATATATTTT	CASSVGHFSGNTIYF
TRBV27	TRBJ2-7	-	-	TGTGCCAGCAGTTTAACGGGGACGGGGGAGCAGTACTTC	CASSLTGTGEQYF
TRBV19	TRBJ1-5	few	-	TGTGCCAGTAGTCCTCAGAGGGTTATAGAGAATCAGCCCCAGCATTTT	CASSPQRVIENQPQHF
TRBV4-1	TRBJ2-4	-	TRBD2	TGCGCCAGCAGCCGCGGGACCGTCGGGGAGGGAGCCAAAAACATTCAGTACTTC	CASSRGTVGEGAKNIQYF
TRBV30	TRBJ1-4	-	-	TGTGCCTGGAGTCCCTCCCCTGAGGGCTTTAATGAAAAACTGTTTTTT	CAWSPSPEGFNEKLFF
TRBV28	TRBJ2-1	-	-	TGTGCCAGCAGTTTCTACAGGCATTACAATGAGCAGTTCTTC	CASSFYRHYNEQFF
TRBV9	TRBJ2-2	-	-	TGTGCCAGCAGCCCCGGAGGACGGGTTAGCACCGGGGAGCTGTTTTTT	CASSPGGRVSTGELFF
TRBV19	TRBJ2-5	-	-	TGTGCCAGTAGTATCGGCGGGACACGACAAGAGACCCAGTACTTC	CASSIGGTRQETQYF
TRBV6-5	TRBJ2-6	-	-	TGTGCCAGCAGGCCCTCTGGGGCCAACGTCCTGACTTTC	CASRPSGANVLTF
TRBV4-1	TRBJ1-2	-	-	TGCGCCAGCAGCCAAGAGAAGGGGCTCCCTATTAATGGCTACACCTTC	CASSQEKGLPINGYTF
TRBV5-1	TRBJ2-7	-	-	TGCGCCAGCAGCGCCGGACAGACCTACGAGCAGTACTTC	CASSAGQTYEQYF
TRBV27	TRBJ2-1	-	-	TGTGCCAGCCTGGGACTCCGAACGGGCAATGAGCAGTTCTTC	CASLGLRTGNEQFF
TRBV28	TRBJ2-6	few	-	TGTGCCAGCAGTTTATTATCGGGTGCTGGGGCCAACGTCCTGACTTTC	CASSLLSGAGANVLTF
TRBV15	TRBJ2-1	-	-	TGTGCCACCAGCAGAGAACCACAGGGTGGTGAGCAGTTCTTC	CATSREPQGGEQFF
TRBV6-1	TRBJ1-1	-	-	TGTGCCAGCAGAGCCCAGGTGGCGGCCACTGAAGCTTTCTTT	CASRAQVAATEAFF
TRBV5-1	TRBJ1-1	-	TRBD1	TGCGCCAGCAGCTTTCAGGGGGCGAACACTGAAGCTTTCTTT	CASSFQGANTEAFF
TRBV10-3	TRBJ1-1	-	-	TGTGCCATCAGTTACCAGGGAGGGAACACTGAAGCTTTCTTT	CAISYQGGNTEAFF